Following are 3 T cell receptor beta chains from one sample sequenced in a study of blood T cell repertoires in COVID-19. Produced via immunoSEQ multiplex PCR; TCRdb's table is partial and in-frame only. The sample has about 300,000 clones, about 88% seen once; the top ten hold about 1.5%. Material: peripheral blood. These receptors were obtained from a human donor with COVID-19, enrolled during active disease. The donor label of this sample is uncertain.

The CDR3 coding sequence is TGTGCCAGTAGTCGCGGGAGGGGGGCCTACAATGAGCAGTTCTTC. Its translation: CASSRGRGAYNEQFF. The chain is built from TRBV19 and TRBJ2-1; TRBD2 matches 9 bases. Germline V gene data show CDR1 as LNHDA and CDR2 as SQIVND (reference sequence). V dropped 5 bases and J dropped 2; count of bases not matched to a gene: 4. The CDR3 spans 15 residues.

This sequence joins TRBV24-1 and TRBJ2-7, with 7 bases identical to TRBD2. V was pared by 12 bases and J by 5 bases, with 15 bases of the junction left unmatched. Germline V gene lookup returns CDR1 KGHDR and CDR2 SFDVKD. This CDR3 comprises 14 residues. This chain's CDR3 is CASRGLAVVHEQYF. CDR3 nucleotide sequence: TGTGCCTCGCGAGGGCTAGCGGTGGTCCACGAGCAGTACTTC.

The chain links TRBV30 to TRBJ1-5, with 11 bases lining up with TRBD1. CDR1 and CDR2 from the germline V gene are GTSNPN and SVGIG (reference sequence). V was clipped by 2 bases and J by 4 bases; unmatched bases: 4. There are 15 residues in the CDR3. The chain's CDR3 is CAWSSRDRGNQPQHF. The CDR3 nucleotides read TGTGCCTGGAGTAGCCGGGACAGGGGGAATCAGCCCCAGCATTTT.